This T cell receptor (beta chain) was sequenced in a study of response to subunit inactivated influenza vaccine. Study-wide results and caveats: It was the authors' suggestion that each seasonal influenza vaccination recruits few new T cells.

TCRdb reprocessed the RT-PCR reads via MiXCR and lists one record per CDR3 protein. The sample shows about 650,000 distinct CDR3 sequences, 15% to 17% of them seen only once. Looked up from germline, CDR1 is LNHNV and CDR2 is YYDKDF (reference sequence). The germline V and J ends were trimmed by 0 bases and 1 base, with 6 bases remaining between them. This CDR3 has 14 residues. This clonotype was counted between two and nine times. Its specificity is unknown. The chain links TRBV15 to TRBJ1-1; D call uncertain. The specimen comprised PBMCs from blood, sampled less than 13 days after vaccination. The sequence was collected from a man over 45 who received an inactivated influenza vaccine. Written as DNA, the CDR3 is TGTGCCACCAGCAGAGATCTCGAGAACACTGAAGCTTTCTTT. Translating it yields CATSRDLENTEAFF.